The 29 T cell receptor beta chains listed next were all sequenced from one sample in a study of immune evolution from preneoplasia to lung adenocarcinoma. Profiled with immunoSEQ multiplex PCR; TCRdb holds only in-frame clones, not every one. The sample shows around 9,900 clones, around 90% of them seen only once. What was sequenced was FFPE invasive lung adenocarcinoma tissue. All receptors derive from a person aged 70 to 85 with invasive lung adenocarcinoma. Some clones in this sample may be carry-over from other donors' samples.

In DNA form, the CDR3 reads TGCAGCGCCCTACAGGGGGGTAATGGCTACACCTTC. As protein: CSALQGGNGYTF. The rearrangement uses TRBV29-1 and TRBJ1-2; TRBD1 matches 8 bases. The CDR3 is 12 residues long. With V trimmed by 7 bases and J by 6 bases, 7 bases remained unmatched. Germline lookup yields CDR1 SQVTM and CDR2 ANQGSEA.

In nucleotides, the CDR3 is TGTGCCTGGAAGAACAGGGGCACTGAAGCTTTCTTT. Protein: CAWKNRGTEAFF. The V call is TRBV30, the J call TRBJ1-1, with 7 bases lining up with TRBD1. This CDR3 comprises 12 residues. Unmatched junction bases numbered 3, after V lost 4 bases and J lost 4 bases. Germline V gene data show CDR1 as GTSNPN and CDR2 as SVGIG (reference sequence).

In its sample, this clone was seen a few times. This chain links TRBV6-1 with TRBJ2-7; tentative D call: TRBD1 (5 bases). The CDR3 totals 15 residues. V lost 2 bases and J lost 7, with 18 bases in between. Germline V gene lookup returns CDR1 MNHNS and CDR2 SASEGT. The CDR3 loop reads CASSEQGQHTSEQYF. Here the CDR3 DNA reads TGTGCCAGCAGTGAACAGGGTCAGCACACTTCTGAGCAGTACTTC.

The chain carries TRBV6-5 and TRBJ2-1; D remains unclear. The CDR3 totals 15 residues. V lost 2 bases and J 0 bases, leaving 8 bases between the germline ends. Per germline, CDR1 MNHEY and CDR2 SVGAGI. The CDR3 region has the DNA TGTGCCAGCAGTTACGGTCCGAGCTCCTACAATGAGCAGTTCTTC. Translation: CASSYGPSSYNEQFF.

The V and J genes are TRBV19 and TRBJ1-1; D gene uncertain. In germline, CDR1 is LNHDA, CDR2 SQIVND (reference sequence). V dropped 4 bases and J dropped 0 bases, with 6 bases sitting between them. The length of the CDR3 is 13 residues. The CDR3 nucleotides read TGTGCCAGTAGTACGACACTGAACACTGAAGCTTTCTTT. Translating it yields CASSTTLNTEAFF.

This clone appeared a single time. This chain connects TRBV18 to TRBJ2-7; D not certain. V gave up 2 bases and J gave up 6 bases, with 11 bases separating them. The CDR3 spans 13 residues. Per the germline V gene, CDR1 is KGHSH and CDR2 is LQKENI. The CDR3: CASSPRESAEQYF. CDR3 in DNA: TGTGCCAGCTCACCAAGGGAATCCGCCGAGCAGTACTTC.

V and J are TRBV9 and TRBJ2-3, with D tentatively TRBD2 (6 bases). The CDR3 has 17 residues. V was pared by 0 bases and J by 2 bases, with 16 bases between. CDR1 and CDR2 from the germline V gene are SGDLS and YYNGEE. The CDR3 DNA is TGTGCCAGCAGCGTAGATCGTGGCGGGATGATCACAGATACGCAGTATTTT. This encodes CASSVDRGGMITDTQYF.

The chain carries TRBV12-5 and TRBJ2-3, with 7 nucleotides matching TRBD1. The CDR3 consists of 14 residues. The germline V gene has CDR1 LGHNT and CDR2 FRNRAP. V trimming: 5 bases; J trimming: 1 base; junction bases outside the gene matches: 3. CDR3 in DNA: TGTGCTAGTGGTCCAGGGGGAGGCACAGATACGCAGTATTTT. Translated: CASGPGGGTDTQYF.

The chain carries TRBV7-8 and TRBJ1-2; perhaps TRBD1 as D (6 bases). Looked up from germline, CDR1 is SGHVS and CDR2 is FQNEAQ. This CDR3 comprises 12 residues. V was shortened by 5 bases and J by 8 bases, with 12 bases between the two germline ends. The CDR3 loop reads CASSPDRDGYTF. CDR3 nucleotides: TGTGCCAGCAGCCCGGACAGAGACGGCTACACCTTC.

This clone appeared once. V is TRBV29-1 and J is TRBJ1-2, with D possibly TRBD1 on 6 matching bases. V was clipped by 3 bases and J by 7 bases, with 15 bases between them. From germline, CDR1 is SQVTM and CDR2 ANQGSEA. This CDR3 comprises 13 residues. DNA of the CDR3: TGCAGCGTTGAGACGGGGGCGAAACTTGGCTACACCTTC. Amino acids: CSVETGAKLGYTF.

This rearrangement joins TRBV28 to TRBJ2-7; D possibly matches TRBD1 or TRBD2 (5 bases each). This CDR3 contains 16 residues. Germline-derived CDR1 and CDR2 are MDHEN and SYDVKM. Trimming took 6 bases from V and 2 from J, leaving 20 bases between them. The CDR3 spells CASSRGLWQGAYEQYF. Here the CDR3 DNA reads TGTGCCAGCAGCCGCGGGTTGTGGCAGGGTGCCTACGAGCAGTACTTC.

The chain combines TRBV11-3 with TRBJ1-1; no firm D call. This CDR3 contains 13 residues. V was trimmed by 0 bases and J by 10 bases, leaving 12 bases between them. Germline CDR1 is SGHNT and CDR2 is YENEEA. The CDR3: CASSLDRQSRAFF. CDR3 DNA sequence: TGTGCCAGCAGCTTAGATCGCCAGAGTCGAGCTTTCTTT.

The chain is built from TRBV27 and TRBJ2-5; D is unclear. With 8 bases removed from V and 4 bases from J, the gap between germline ends came to 5 bases. Germline lookup yields CDR1 MNHEY and CDR2 SMNVEV (reference sequence). There are 10 residues in the CDR3. In DNA form, the CDR3 reads TGTGCCAGCGGTATAGAGACCCAGTACTTC. Its protein is CASGIETQYF.

This chain connects TRBV7-9 to TRBJ2-7; 7 bases are shared with TRBD1. The CDR3 extends over 13 amino acids. J gave up 5 bases and V 3 bases, and 4 bases lay outside the gene matches. Germline CDR1 SEHNR, CDR2 FQNEAQ (reference sequence). The DNA of the CDR3 is TGTGCCAGCAGCTTTCAACAGGGGCACGAGCAGTACTTC. Amino acid sequence: CASSFQQGHEQYF.

The J gene is TRBJ1-2, the V gene TRBV7-9; no reliable D call. Germline-derived CDR1 and CDR2 are SEHNR and FQNEAQ (reference sequence). Trimming stripped 0 bases from V and 0 bases from J, with 8 bases between. The CDR3 covers 15 residues. The CDR3 spells CASSLALVANYGYTF. In DNA, the CDR3 is TGTGCCAGCAGCTTAGCTCTAGTGGCTAACTATGGCTACACCTTC.

The chain carries TRBV5-8 and TRBJ2-5; D possibly corresponds to TRBD2 (6 bases). The V gene lost 4 bases and the J gene lost 3 bases, with 16 bases spanning the gap. This CDR3 has 15 amino acids. CDR1 SGHTS and CDR2 YDEGEE come from the germline V gene. CDR3 in DNA: TGTGCCAGCAGCCCGCGGGGAGTACACGAAGAGACCCAGTACTTC. Amino acids: CASSPRGVHEETQYF.

This chain links TRBV9 with TRBJ2-2; D might be TRBD1 (6 bases). This CDR3 comprises 16 residues. Trimming left V 1 base short and J 0 bases short, with 10 bases between. From germline, CDR1 is SGDLS and CDR2 YYNGEE. The CDR3 DNA sequence: TGTGCCAGCAGCGTACGGACAGCCCCGAACACCGGGGAGCTGTTTTTT. Its protein is CASSVRTAPNTGELFF.

This chain uses TRBV7-9 with TRBJ1-1, with D maybe TRBD1 (6 bases). CDR1 is SEHNR and CDR2 is FQNEAQ in the germline V gene (reference sequence). The CDR3 contains 15 residues. V lost 5 bases to trimming and J lost 0 bases, with 13 bases between them. CDR3 sequence: CASSRRTEMNTEAFF. In nucleotides, the CDR3 is TGTGCCAGCAGCCGTCGGACAGAAATGAACACTGAAGCTTTCTTT.

This chain joins TRBV5-1 and TRBJ1-1; no definite D call. This CDR3 spans 14 amino acids. Germline V gene sequence: CDR1 SGHRS, CDR2 YFSETQ. V lost 0 bases and J lost 8, with 14 bases in between. The CDR3 nucleotides are TGCGCCAGCAGCTTGGGCGAGGTCCCCAACGAAGCTTTCTTT. This translates into CASSLGEVPNEAFF.

V is TRBV7-2 and J is TRBJ2-2, with 10 bases that match TRBD2. The CDR3 covers 17 residues. V lost 1 base and J lost 6; bases outside the gene matches: 8. From germline, CDR1 is SGHTA and CDR2 FQGNSA. The CDR3 DNA reads as TGTGCCAGCAGCTTAGTGAGCAGCGGGGGGGCTTCCGGGGAGCTGTTTTTT. This encodes CASSLVSSGGASGELFF.

J is TRBJ1-2 and V is TRBV25-1, with D unclear. There are 11 residues in the CDR3. Trimming left V 3 bases short and J 8 bases short, with 7 bases between. Per the germline V gene, CDR1 is MGHDK and CDR2 is SYGVNS. The CDR3 DNA is TGTGCCAGCAGTGATACCAGGGGCTACACCTTC. It codes for CASSDTRGYTF.

This rearrangement joins TRBV29-1 to TRBJ1-2; no clear D. The CDR3 has 14 amino acids. Trimming shortened V by 1 base and J by 4 bases, and 13 bases separated the two germline ends. From germline, CDR1 is SQVTM and CDR2 ANQGSEA. CDR3: CSVEVSGVRYGYTF. In DNA form, the CDR3 reads TGCAGCGTTGAAGTTTCCGGGGTCCGCTATGGCTACACCTTC.

The chain has TRBV7-9 and TRBJ1-2, with D maybe TRBD1 (5 bases). Trimming stripped 3 bases from V and 3 bases from J, with 11 bases between. Germline loops: CDR1 SEHNR, CDR2 FQNEAQ (reference sequence). The CDR3 spans 14 residues. The CDR3 reads CASSLGPTDYGYTF. CDR3 nucleotides: TGTGCCAGCAGCTTGGGACCGACAGACTATGGCTACACCTTC.

This chain connects TRBV19 to TRBJ2-4; 7 nucleotides match TRBD1. V trimming: 7 bases; J trimming: 1 base; junction bases outside the gene matches: 4. This CDR3 contains 14 residues. Germline V CDR1 and CDR2: LNHDA, SQIVND (reference sequence). CDR3 DNA: TGTGCCAGTACCCCGACAGGGGCCAAAAACATTCAGTACTTC. Its translation: CASTPTGAKNIQYF.

The rearrangement links TRBV28 to TRBJ1-5, with a tentative D call TRBD1 (5 bases). CDR3 length: 14 amino acids. Germline V gives CDR1 MDHEN, CDR2 SYDVKM. V gave up 7 bases and J gave up 0 bases, with 10 bases separating them. Here the CDR3 reads CASTGTLSNQPQHF. The CDR3 bases are TGTGCCAGCACCGGGACCCTTAGCAATCAGCCCCAGCATTTT.

The V and J genes are TRBV4-1 and TRBJ1-2, with D possibly matching TRBD1 (6 bases). The CDR3 contains 15 residues. The germline V gene encodes CDR1 MGHRA and CDR2 YSYEKL. Trimming pared 4 bases from V and 4 bases from J, leaving 16 bases between. Written as DNA, the CDR3 is TGCGCCAGCAGCCCGTCGGACGGAGGGGGCTATGGCTACACCTTC. Residues: CASSPSDGGGYGYTF.

The chain uses TRBV5-1 and TRBJ2-7; 12 nucleotides agree with TRBD2. CDR1 and CDR2 from the germline V gene are SGHRS and YFSETQ. V was pared by 0 bases and J by 6 bases, with 4 bases of the junction left unmatched. There are 15 residues in the CDR3. CDR3 DNA sequence: TGCGCCAGCAGCTTGGTGGCTAGCGGGGGGGTCGAGCAGTACTTC. As protein: CASSLVASGGVEQYF. The entire variable domain, with the rest obtained from reference TRBV5-1 and TRBJ2-7, is as follows: KAGVTQTPRYLIKTRGQQVTLSCSPISGHRSVSWYQQTPGQGLQFLFEYFSETQRNKGNFPGRFSGRQFSNSRSEMNVSTLELGDSALYLCASSLVASGGVEQYFGPGTRLTVT.

This sequence joins TRBV5-1 and TRBJ2-6, with 10 positions matching TRBD1. This CDR3 comprises 17 residues. Germline CDR1 SGHRS, CDR2 YFSETQ. Unmatched junction bases numbered 7, after V lost 4 bases and J lost 3 bases. The CDR3 spells CASSLRQGAGGANVLTF. CDR3 in DNA: TGCGCCAGCAGCCTCAGACAGGGGGCAGGTGGGGCCAACGTCCTGACTTTC.

The chain recombines TRBV2 with TRBJ1-3; no clear D gene. Trimming removed 5 bases from V and 3 bases from J, with 5 bases in between. CDR3 length: 12 residues. The germline CDR1 and CDR2 sequences are SNHLY and FYNNEI. CDR3 coding DNA: TGTGCCAGCAGTATGGATGGAAACACCATATATTTT. Translation: CASSMDGNTIYF. The complete variable domain, with remaining parts taken from reference TRBV2 and TRBJ1-3, reads EPEVTQTPSHQVTQMGQEVILRCVPISNHLYFYWYRQILGQKVEFLVSFYNNEISEKSEIFDDQFSVERPDGSNFTLKIRSTKLEDSAMYFCASSMDGNTIYFGEGSWLTVV.